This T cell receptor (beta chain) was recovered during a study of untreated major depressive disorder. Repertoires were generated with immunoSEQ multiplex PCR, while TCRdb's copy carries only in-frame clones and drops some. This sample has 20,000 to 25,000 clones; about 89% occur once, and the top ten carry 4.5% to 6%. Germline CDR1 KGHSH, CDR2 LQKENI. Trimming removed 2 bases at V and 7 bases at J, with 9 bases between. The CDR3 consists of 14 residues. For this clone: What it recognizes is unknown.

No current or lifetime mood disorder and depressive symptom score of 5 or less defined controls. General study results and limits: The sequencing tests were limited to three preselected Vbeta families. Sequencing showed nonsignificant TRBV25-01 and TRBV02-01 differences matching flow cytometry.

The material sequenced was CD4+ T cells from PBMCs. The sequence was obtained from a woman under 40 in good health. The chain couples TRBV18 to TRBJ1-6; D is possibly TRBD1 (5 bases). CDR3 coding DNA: TGTGCCAGCTCACCAGCAGGGAGGAATTCACCCCTCCACTTT. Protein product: CASSPAGRNSPLHF.